The 9 T cell receptor beta chains below come from one sample, sequenced in a study of blood T cell repertoires in COVID-19. Libraries were prepared by immunoSEQ multiplex PCR; TCRdb keeps only in-frame clonotypes and omits some of them. The sample holds about 220,000 clones; about 86% are singletons and the top ten take roughly 2.3%. The sequencing sample was made of peripheral blood. These receptors came from a woman in her sixties or seventies with acute or convalescent COVID-19.

The V gene is TRBV7-2, the J gene TRBJ2-5; the D gene is possibly TRBD2 (5 bases). The germline gives CDR1 SGHTA, CDR2 FQGNSA. Trimming took off 4 bases at V and 4 bases at J, with 19 bases between the two ends. The CDR3 is 16 residues long. The CDR3 sequence: CASSSAVAASGETQYF. In nucleotides, the CDR3 is TGTGCCAGCAGCTCGGCGGTTGCTGCCAGCGGAGAGACCCAGTACTTC.

CDR3 DNA sequence: TGTGCCAGCAGCGTTACAGGGGATCTAGCTGAAGCTTTCTTT. It is translated as CASSVTGDLAEAFF. This chain links TRBV9 with TRBJ1-1; TRBD1 matches 7 bases. The CDR3 loop spans 14 amino acids. Trimming took 2 bases from V and 6 from J; bases not matched to a gene: 7. Germline lookup yields CDR1 SGDLS and CDR2 YYNGEE.

This clone has a single count. This chain joins TRBV30 and TRBJ2-2, with 8 bases that match TRBD1. V lost 3 bases and J lost 5; bases outside the gene matches: 8. Germline V gives CDR1 GTSNPN, CDR2 SVGIG (reference sequence). There are 15 residues in the CDR3. The CDR3 nucleotides are TGTGCCTGGAGCCTGACAGGGGTAGGGACCGGGGAGCTGTTTTTT. It is translated as CAWSLTGVGTGELFF.

This chain connects TRBV25-1 to TRBJ1-3; D is ambiguous. The CDR3 runs 12 residues. Trimming took 5 bases from V and 8 from J, leaving 10 bases between them. Germline CDR1 MGHDK, CDR2 SYGVNS. CDR3: CASSTGEYTIYF. DNA of the CDR3: TGTGCCAGCAGTACCGGGGAGTACACCATATATTTT.

This sequence joins TRBV6-5 and TRBJ1-3, with D tentatively TRBD1 (6 bases). Per germline, CDR1 MNHEY and CDR2 SVGAGI. V was clipped by 6 bases and J by 4 bases, with 13 bases between them. CDR3 size: 14 residues. CDR3 sequence: CASRAGATGNTIYF. CDR3 nucleotides: TGTGCCAGCAGGGCAGGGGCGACAGGAAACACCATATATTTT.

CDR3 residues: CASSFKDRGATQYF. In DNA form, the CDR3 reads TGCGCCAGCAGCTTTAAGGACAGGGGTGCGACCCAGTACTTC. The V call is TRBV5-1, the J call TRBJ2-5, with 9 bases fitting TRBD1. Germline trimming cut 2 bases from V and 7 bases from J; bases unmatched to any gene: 6. The CDR3 sequence is 14 residues long. CDR1 and CDR2 from the germline V gene are SGHRS and YFSETQ.

The V gene is TRBV4-1, the J gene TRBJ2-1; the D gene is possibly TRBD1 (6 bases). The CDR3 spans 16 residues. V lost 5 bases and J 1 base, leaving 15 bases between the germline ends. Germline V gives CDR1 MGHRA, CDR2 YSYEKL. CDR3: CASSVQWGQSYNEQFF. Here the CDR3 DNA reads TGCGCCAGCAGCGTCCAGTGGGGACAATCCTACAATGAGCAGTTCTTC.

This chain links TRBV5-1 with TRBJ2-7; TRBD1 is a possible D gene (5 bases). CDR3 length equals 15 residues. V shed 0 bases and J shed 2 bases, with 12 bases lying between them. Per germline, CDR1 SGHRS and CDR2 YFSETQ. This chain's CDR3 is CASSLGGITTYEQYF. The CDR3 DNA follows: TGCGCCAGCAGCTTGGGGGGCATTACCACCTACGAGCAGTACTTC. Supplemented by reference TRBV5-1 and TRBJ2-7, the full variable domain reads KAGVTQTPRYLIKTRGQQVTLSCSPISGHRSVSWYQQTPGQGLQFLFEYFSETQRNKGNFPGRFSGRQFSNSRSEMNVSTLELGDSALYLCASSLGGITTYEQYFGPGTRLTVT.

The J gene is TRBJ2-3, the V gene TRBV24-1; 7 nucleotides agree with TRBD1. The J segment lost 4 bases and the V segment lost 4 bases, leaving 4 bases of the junction unmatched. CDR1 and CDR2 from the germline V gene are KGHDR and SFDVKD. This CDR3 has 14 residues. CDR3 sequence reads: CATSDHQGADTQYF. The CDR3 region has the DNA TGTGCCACCAGTGACCATCAGGGGGCAGATACGCAGTATTTT.